This T cell receptor (beta chain) was captured by sequencing in a study of shared clonotypes between healthy human individuals. Turning to the study itself: Each donor had three CD4 naive, three CD4 memory, two CD8 naive and one CD8 memory plate.

Per sorted-subset replicate PCR, input was approximately 180 ng DNA, representing about 30,000 T cell genomes. Libraries were prepared by immunoSEQ multiplex PCR; TCRdb keeps only in-frame clonotypes and omits some of them. The sample includes over a million clones, roughly 96% of them seen just once. Study-wide results and caveats: Clonotype sharing among donors was thought likely to change with sequencing depth.

V gave up 8 bases and J gave up 0 bases, with 5 bases separating them. Germline V CDR1 and CDR2: MGHDK, SYGVNS. The CDR3 length is 13 residues. A word on this clone: Its antigen is still unknown.

The chain has TRBV25-1 and TRBJ2-6; no firm D call. This TCR derives from a man aged 30 to 45 in good health. The sequenced sample consisted of naive CD4+ T cells sorted from blood. Noted subset: CD45RA+ positively selected. The CDR3 DNA sequence: TGTGCCAGCGGCTCCTCTGGGGCCAACGTCCTGACTTTC. Translating gives CASGSSGANVLTF.